The entry below describes one TCR beta chain. Its antigen remains unknown. The data stem from a study of Tregs in tolerant kidney transplant recipients. Mixed chimerism was transient after nonmyeloablative marrow transplants from related graft donors. Method: immunoSEQ multiplex PCR; TCRdb's copy keeps in-frame clones and lacks some. The sample holds 20,000 to 25,000 clones, over 70% seen once. Trimming took 3 bases from V and 7 from J, leaving 16 bases between them. The CDR3 contains 14 residues. Germline values: CDR1 SGHNT, CDR2 YENEEA. Study outcomes and limitations: Antigen-driven expansion was suggested because donor-specific Tregs expanded more than all Tregs in tolerant patients. For some patients, primers changed over time, blocking nucleotide-level comparison. Tregs expanded with activated donor B cells seemed most donor-specific.

This TCR was recovered from a human patient who received a combined kidney and bone marrow transplant. These T cells may partly come from the graft donor. The gene calls are TRBV11-3 and TRBJ2-7; a weak D match, TRBD1 (7 bases). This specimen consisted of CD8+ T cells from blood (PBMCs), obtained 6 months after the transplant. The CDR3 DNA follows: TGTGCCAGCAGCTTTCTCAGGGGGGAAAGGGAGCAGTACTTC. Translated, it gives CASSFLRGEREQYF.